Shown below are 6 T cell receptor beta chains from a single sample sequenced in a study of cytomegalovirus exposure and HLA in healthy donors. Both 60 Vbeta primers and 13 Jbeta primers went into the PCR. The protocol was immunoSEQ multiplex PCR, while the TCRdb copy is restricted to in-frame clones and leaves out a portion. The profile shows 85,000 to 130,000 clones, over 9% of them singletons. Sample: PBMCs. All receptors derive from a middle-aged man in good health and CMV-seropositive.

There are a few counts of this clone. The V gene is TRBV19, the J gene TRBJ1-1, with D possibly matching TRBD1 (5 bases). The V gene's germline CDR1 is LNHDA and CDR2 SQIVND (reference sequence). CDR3 length: 15 amino acids. V lost 7 bases, J lost 0 bases, and 15 bases lay in between. The CDR3: CASKEGLNMNTEAFF. The CDR3 nucleotides are TGTGCCAGTAAGGAGGGGCTTAACATGAACACTGAAGCTTTCTTT.

V is TRBV4-2 and J is TRBJ2-1, with 14 bases aligning to TRBD2. The CDR3 has 20 amino acids. Losses at the gene ends were 1 base for V and 5 bases for J; bases not matched to a gene: 13. Germline CDR1 is LGHNA and CDR2 is YNFKEQ. Here the CDR3 reads CASSQVATSGRALADNEQFF. CDR3 bases: TGTGCCAGCAGCCAAGTAGCGACTAGCGGGAGGGCCCTCGCGGACAATGAGCAGTTCTTC.

To note about this clone: The sample has other DNA sequences that encode this CDR3 too. The chain joins TRBV15 to TRBJ1-6, with 9 bases fitting TRBD1. V lost 3 bases to trimming and J lost 7 bases; unmatched junction nucleotides: 1. Looked up from germline, CDR1 is LNHNV and CDR2 is YYDKDF (reference sequence). CDR3 size: 14 residues. The CDR3, as DNA: TGTGCCACCAGCAGGGACAGGGGAAATTCACCCCTCCACTTT. Protein sequence: CATSRDRGNSPLHF. The whole variable domain, remainder taken from reference TRBV15 and TRBJ1-6, is DAMVIQNPRYQVTQFGKPVTLSCSQTLNHNVMYWYQQKSSQAPKLLFHYYDKDFNNEADTPDNFQSRRPNTSFCFLDIRSPGLGDTAMYLCATSRDRGNSPLHFGNGTRLTVT.

The CDR3 protein is CASSRTGDRDTGELFF. The CDR3 nucleotides read TGTGCCAGCAGCCGGACAGGCGATAGGGACACCGGGGAGCTGTTTTTT. The J gene is TRBJ2-2, the V gene TRBV7-3; 7 bases match TRBD1. The CDR3 consists of 16 residues. Trimming removed 5 bases from V and 3 bases from J; junction bases left unmatched: 9. Looked up from germline, CDR1 is SGHTA and CDR2 is FQGTGA.

This clone showed up just a few times. The chain combines TRBV2 with TRBJ2-6; D is perhaps TRBD2 (5 bases). Germline V CDR1 and CDR2: SNHLY, FYNNEI. V was trimmed by 0 bases and J by 0 bases, leaving 15 bases between them. The length of the CDR3 is 19 residues. The CDR3 nucleotides read TGTGCCAGCAGTGAAGCGGATCCGGGGTCACGCTCTGGGGCCAACGTCCTGACTTTC. This sequence encodes CASSEADPGSRSGANVLTF.

This clone was counted only a few times. This chain links TRBV28 with TRBJ2-5; D perhaps matches TRBD2 (6 bases). Trimming took off 5 bases at V and 5 bases at J, with 18 bases between the two ends. The CDR3 is 15 amino acids. Germline assignment: CDR1 MDHEN and CDR2 SYDVKM. CDR3 DNA: TGTGCCAGCAGTCCTAGCGAATTTCTCGGGGAGACCCAGTACTTC. It translates to CASSPSEFLGETQYF.